The sequence of this T cell receptor (beta chain) was determined in a study of blood T cell repertoires in COVID-19. Sequencing was performed with immunoSEQ multiplex PCR; in TCRdb, only in-frame clones are kept and a portion is missing. This repertoire shows about 310,000 clones, about 90% found once; its top ten account for about 4.5%. Adults between about 18 and 89 years of age took part from 20 to 25 US areas. V shed 6 bases, J shed 4 bases, and the junction held 5 bases outside the gene matches. Germline loops: CDR1 MRHNA, CDR2 SNTAGT. This CDR3 region has 15 residues. The TCR comes from a woman under 30 with acute COVID-19. The sequencing sample was made of PBMCs or T cells enriched from blood (not recorded which). The chain joins TRBV6-4 to TRBJ2-2, with 10 bases that match TRBD1. For the CDR3, the DNA is TGTGCCAGCAGGACAGGGGGCGCGGGCACCGGGGAGCTGTTTTTT. Amino acid sequence: CASRTGGAGTGELFF.